One and the same sample provided the 28 T cell receptor beta chains below, sequenced in a study of CD8+CD57+ T cells in acquired aplastic anemia. TCR beta VDJ and CDR3 profiling used genomic DNA as template. TCRdb re-called the reads through MiXCR, storing one row per CDR3 protein. Of roughly 180,000 distinct CDR3 sequences listed, almost 50% are singletons. Individuals selected for sequencing had exhibited CD8+CD57+ cell expansion on flow cytometry. The sample comprised sorted CD4+, CD8+, or CD8+CD57+ T cells (not recorded which) from PBMCs. The receptors were gathered from a human donor with aplastic anemia.

The chain joins TRBV24-1 to TRBJ2-3; D is undetermined. Germline assignment: CDR1 KGHDR and CDR2 SFDVKD. Trimming cost V 4 bases and J 4 bases, with 8 bases left between them. This CDR3 contains 13 residues. This CDR3 is CATSDRRADTQYF. The CDR3 DNA reads TGTGCCACCAGTGACCGACGGGCAGATACGCAGTATTTT.

J is TRBJ1-4 and V is TRBV2, with D unresolved. Per the germline V gene, CDR1 is SNHLY and CDR2 is FYNNEI. Trimming shortened V by 8 bases and J by 0 bases, and 10 bases separated the two germline ends. The CDR3 spans 14 residues. As DNA, the CDR3 is TGTGCCAGCGTGGTCAGCCCAACTAATGAAAAACTGTTTTTT. It encodes CASVVSPTNEKLFF.

The chain recombines TRBV2 with TRBJ2-5; D is uncertain. This CDR3 spans 13 amino acids. The germline gives CDR1 SNHLY, CDR2 FYNNEI. V was cut by 5 bases and J by 2 bases, with 9 bases left in between. The CDR3 DNA is TGTGCCAGCAGTATACTATCGCAAGAGACCCAGTACTTC. It specifies CASSILSQETQYF.

Points on this clonotype: An end of the junction does not agree with germline; a read error may underlie this. J is TRBJ2-1 and V is TRBV25-1, with 9 bases identical to TRBD2. The CDR3 has 15 residues. Germline CDR1 is MGHDK and CDR2 is SYGVNS. The CDR3 region is CANSGASGADNEQFF. CDR3 nucleotides: TGTGCCAACAGTGGTGCTAGCGGGGCAGACAATGAGCAGTTCTTC.

The genes are TRBV5-1 and TRBJ1-2; TRBD1 might be the D (5 bases). The length of the CDR3 is 13 residues. Germline CDR1 SGHRS, CDR2 YFSETQ. Trimming removed 2 bases at V and 4 bases at J, with 9 bases between. The CDR3: CASSFGDSYGYTF. CDR3 sequence (DNA): TGCGCCAGCAGCTTCGGAGACAGCTATGGCTACACCTTC.

As regards this clonotype: A clone one base away is much larger, so this may be a read error. The chain is built from TRBV6-5 and TRBJ1-1; no clear D. The length of the CDR3 is 15 residues. Germline CDR1 is MNHEY and CDR2 is SVGAGI. The DNA of the CDR3 is TGTGCCATCAGTTACAGCCCGAAAGTTCTCACTGAAGCTTTCTTT. It specifies CAISYSPKVLTEAFF.

This clonotype was counted only a few times. The V call is TRBV19, the J call TRBJ2-1, with D possibly being TRBD1 or TRBD2 (5 bases each). Trimming stripped 1 base from V and 1 base from J, with 8 bases between. The germline V gene encodes CDR1 LNHDA and CDR2 SQIVND (reference sequence). This CDR3 spans 15 amino acids. CDR3 in DNA: TGTGCCAGTAGTATAGTCGGGGCGTCCTACAATGAGCAGTTCTTC. Translation gives CASSIVGASYNEQFF.

The chain has TRBV6-1 and TRBJ1-1; 7 positions agree with TRBD1. The CDR3 has 13 amino acids. Trimming took 5 bases from V and 7 from J; bases not matched to a gene: 7. CDR1 is MNHNS, CDR2 SASEGT, per germline. The CDR3 nucleotides are TGTGCCAGCAGTAGCAGGGGGAGCGGTGAAGCTTTCTTT. Its protein is CASSSRGSGEAFF.

In this sample, this clonotype turned up many times. The chain has TRBV5-6 and TRBJ2-7; the D is unclear. The germline V gene encodes CDR1 SGHDT and CDR2 YYEEEE. This CDR3 contains 12 residues. Trimming took 3 bases from V and 4 from J, leaving 8 bases between them. The CDR3 DNA follows: TGTGCCAGCAGCTCCTATCGGTACGAGCAGTACTTC. Residues: CASSSYRYEQYF.

This clonotype was counted only a few times. The gene calls are TRBV24-1 and TRBJ1-5; 10 bases align to TRBD1. The germline gives CDR1 KGHDR, CDR2 SFDVKD. Germline trimming cut 3 bases from V and 3 bases from J; bases unmatched to any gene: 4. There are 16 residues in the CDR3. CDR3 loop: CATSDTGTGDNQPQHF. CDR3 nucleotide sequence: TGTGCCACCAGTGATACCGGGACAGGGGACAATCAGCCCCAGCATTTT.

At least ten counts were recorded for this clonotype. The chain couples TRBV25-1 to TRBJ1-2; TRBD1 matches at 7 bases. Germline assignment: CDR1 MGHDK and CDR2 SYGVNS. With V trimmed by 6 bases and J by 7 bases, 11 bases remained unmatched. CDR3 length equals 14 residues. The CDR3 protein is CASRTGEGFGGYTF. CDR3 coding DNA: TGTGCCAGCAGAACAGGGGAGGGGTTCGGTGGCTACACCTTC.

This clonotype was seen more than once but under ten times. The chain uses TRBV29-1 and TRBJ2-7, with 7 bases lining up with TRBD1. Per the germline V gene, CDR1 is SQVTM and CDR2 is ANQGSEA. Trimming cost V 6 bases and J 2 bases; bases outside gene matches: 19. The CDR3 has 17 amino acids. The DNA for the CDR3 is TGCAGCGTCGACCCGGGACAGATAATCGCGCCAACCTACGAGCAGTACTTC. The encoded protein is CSVDPGQIIAPTYEQYF.

This sequence joins TRBV24-1 and TRBJ2-5, with D possibly being TRBD1 (6 bases). Trimming stripped 0 bases from V and 5 bases from J, with 12 bases between. CDR1 and CDR2 from the germline V gene are KGHDR and SFDVKD. The length of the CDR3 is 15 residues. CDR3 protein: CATSDLKSGDETQYF. The DNA for the CDR3 is TGTGCCACCAGTGATTTGAAATCAGGGGACGAGACCCAGTACTTC.

This clonotype was detected a few times. The chain joins TRBV24-1 to TRBJ2-1, with 11 bases fitting TRBD2. V dropped 9 bases and J dropped 4; count of bases not matched to a gene: 1. The CDR3 has 13 residues. Germline loops: CDR1 KGHDR, CDR2 SFDVKD. The CDR3 DNA follows: TGTGCCACCGGGACTAGCGGATACAATGAGCAGTTCTTC. Protein sequence: CATGTSGYNEQFF.

The rearrangement joins TRBV7-2 to TRBJ1-2; the match to TRBD1 covers 11 bases. The length of the CDR3 is 14 residues. Trimming cost V 5 bases and J 6 bases; bases outside gene matches: 5. Per germline, CDR1 SGHTA and CDR2 FQGNSA. The CDR3 here is CASSPDRGQDGYTF. The CDR3 DNA sequence: TGTGCCAGCAGCCCGGACAGGGGGCAGGATGGCTACACCTTC.

The chain couples TRBV2 to TRBJ2-2; 9 bases line up with TRBD2. There are 15 residues in the CDR3. V was clipped by 5 bases and J by 6 bases; unmatched bases: 7. Germline loops: CDR1 SNHLY, CDR2 FYNNEI. In nucleotides, the CDR3 is TGTGCCAGCAGTCCGGGACTAGCCTTCCCCGGGGAGCTGTTTTTT. This encodes CASSPGLAFPGELFF. Combining the CDR3 with reference TRBV2 and TRBJ2-2 gives the whole variable domain EPEVTQTPSHQVTQMGQEVILRCVPISNHLYFYWYRQILGQKVEFLVSFYNNEISEKSEIFDDQFSVERPDGSNFTLKIRSTKLEDSAMYFCASSPGLAFPGELFFGEGSRLTVL.

As to this clonotype: A read error may account for a junction end that differs from germline. The chain uses TRBV10-3 and TRBJ2-1; D not resolved. The germline V gene encodes CDR1 ENHRY and CDR2 SYGVKD. The CDR3 is 13 amino acids. The CDR3 bases are TGTGCCATCAGTGGCTCTAGTGTGATTCGGCCCCTCTTC. Protein sequence: CAISGSSVIRPLF.

This clonotype was observed many times. The chain employs TRBV4-2 and TRBJ2-2; D not resolved. CDR1 is LGHNA and CDR2 is YNFKEQ in the germline V gene. This CDR3 contains 13 residues. Trimming shortened V by 1 base and J by 6 bases, and 6 bases separated the two germline ends. CDR3 loop: CASSQVVAGELFF. The DNA of the CDR3 is TGTGCCAGCAGCCAAGTTGTAGCCGGGGAGCTGTTTTTT.

This clonotype has a count of ten or more. This rearrangement joins TRBV5-1 to TRBJ2-2, with TRBD1 as a possible D gene (6 bases). The germline V gene encodes CDR1 SGHRS and CDR2 YFSETQ. Trimming pared 3 bases from V and 4 bases from J, leaving 16 bases between. The CDR3 sequence is 16 residues long. DNA for the CDR3: TGCGCCAGCAGCTCGGTAGCAGGGGATCCCACCGGGGAGCTGTTTTTT. Encoded protein: CASSSVAGDPTGELFF.

The chain combines TRBV25-1 with TRBJ2-5, with TRBD2 identical over 9 bases. The CDR3 runs 15 residues. V was clipped by 10 bases and J by 5 bases; unmatched bases: 14. Germline CDR1 and CDR2: MGHDK and SYGVNS. The CDR3 DNA sequence: TGTGCCACCAACAGAGGCGGGGGGGCAGGTGAGACCCAGTACTTC. Translation gives CATNRGGGAGETQYF. Drawing the rest from reference TRBV25-1 and TRBJ2-5, the complete variable domain is EADIYQTPRYLVIGTGKKITLECSQTMGHDKMYWYQQDPGMELHLIHYSYGVNSTEKGDLSSESTVSRIRTEHFPLTLESARPSHTSQYLCATNRGGGAGETQYFGPGTRLLVL.

The CDR3 loop is CASSQDGGITGELFF. The CDR3 DNA follows: TGTGCCAGCAGCCAAGACGGGGGTATCACCGGGGAGCTGTTTTTT. The chain joins TRBV4-2 to TRBJ2-2, with a weak D call TRBD2 (6 bases). V lost 0 bases and J 4 bases, leaving 9 bases between the germline ends. The CDR3 totals 15 residues. Per the germline V gene, CDR1 is LGHNA and CDR2 is YNFKEQ.

The V gene is TRBV19, the J gene TRBJ2-7; 8 nucleotides agree with TRBD1. After removal of 9 bases from V and 2 bases from J, the junction contained 3 bases not matched to a gene. Looked up from germline, CDR1 is LNHDA and CDR2 is SQIVND (reference sequence). The CDR3 totals 12 residues. This CDR3 reads CASRQGTYEQYF. Written as DNA, the CDR3 is TGTGCCAGCAGACAGGGGACCTACGAGCAGTACTTC.

The chain carries TRBV10-3 and TRBJ1-1; no clear D. Germline V gene data show CDR1 as ENHRY and CDR2 as SYGVKD. The V and J ends lost 4 bases and 10 bases respectively, with 10 bases between them. The length of the CDR3 is 11 residues. CDR3: CAISAARGAFF. CDR3 DNA sequence: TGTGCCATCAGTGCGGCCCGCGGAGCTTTCTTT.

Comment on this clonotype: A much larger clone is a single base away; this may be a read error. The chain uses TRBV5-4 and TRBJ2-1, with D possibly TRBD1 on 6 matching bases. The CDR3 totals 19 residues. V shed 1 base and J shed 6 bases, with 26 bases lying between them. The germline gives CDR1 SGHNT, CDR2 YYREEE (reference sequence). CDR3 bases: TGTGCCAGCAGCTTGACCGCGACCTCAGGGGATGTTCTTGCCAATGAGCAGTTCTTC. Encoded protein: CASSLTATSGDVLANEQFF.

The J gene is TRBJ2-5, the V gene TRBV7-2, with 7 positions matching TRBD1. Looked up from germline, CDR1 is SGHTA and CDR2 is FQGNSA. This CDR3 region has 16 residues. J lost 1 base, V lost 5 bases, and 10 bases had no gene match. CDR3 amino acids: CASSVPTGRGQETQYF. The CDR3 DNA is TGTGCCAGCAGCGTGCCGACAGGGAGAGGCCAAGAGACCCAGTACTTC.

This rearrangement joins TRBV4-2 to TRBJ2-3, with TRBD2 matching 10 bases. CDR3 length: 18 residues. The trim removed 0 bases at V and 3 bases at J, leaving 9 bases unmatched. Germline-derived CDR1 and CDR2 are LGHNA and YNFKEQ. The chain's CDR3 is CASSQDLPSGGRTDTQYF. The DNA for the CDR3 is TGTGCCAGCAGCCAAGATCTGCCTAGCGGGGGTCGGACAGATACGCAGTATTTT.

Details on this clonotype: A much larger clone lies a single base off, so this may be a read error. The chain combines TRBV5-6 with TRBJ1-1; no clear D gene. Germline loops: CDR1 SGHDT, CDR2 YYEEEE. The CDR3 runs to 14 residues. The CDR3 DNA reads as TGTGCCAGCAGCTTCCGCGGACCGCGGGCTGAAGCTCTCTTT. Its protein product is CASSFRGPRAEALF.

This clonotype occurred once. This chain uses TRBV12-3 or TRBV12-4 with TRBJ2-1, with D possibly being TRBD2 (5 bases). This CDR3 is built from 15 residues. V shed 1 base and J shed 6 bases, with 13 bases lying between them. CDR3 coding DNA: TGTGCCAGCAGTTTAGGGGGAGTCACCCGCAATGAGCAGTTCTTC. Its protein product is CASSLGGVTRNEQFF.